This is a list of T cell receptor beta chains from one sample in a study of T cells after yellow fever vaccination. A single record per CDR3 protein comes from TCRdb applying MiXCR to the 5' RACE reads. Of more than 300,000 distinct CDR3 sequences in the sample, roughly 10% were seen once. This specimen was CD4+ T cells sorted from PBMCs, taken 45 days after the yellow fever booster vaccination. The receptors derive from a man aged 18 to 35 who received the YFV17D yellow fever vaccine. CDR3s include the opening cysteine and the closing phenylalanine or tryptophan. A D gene is named only where the DNA matches it firmly. The listing skips clone size in some rows; elsewhere it reads once, few, many or a size class.

j_call | clone_size | d_call | v_call | cdr3_aa | cdr3_nt
TRBJ1-2 | - | TRBD1 | TRBV28 | CASSFGTGGTIRKGYTF | TGTGCCAGCAGCTTTGGGACAGGGGGAACTATTCGGAAGGGCTACACCTTC
TRBJ2-5 | - | TRBD1 | TRBV5-1 | CASSQGQGAHETQYF | TGCGCCAGCAGCCAGGGACAGGGCGCGCATGAGACCCAGTACTTC
TRBJ1-1 | few | - | TRBV6-5 | CASSYSGSGRDTEAFF | TGTGCCAGCAGTTACTCAGGTTCAGGGCGGGACACTGAAGCTTTCTTT
TRBJ1-1 | few | - | TRBV19 | CASSLWLGETEAFF | TGTGCCAGTAGCCTTTGGTTAGGGGAAACTGAAGCTTTCTTT
TRBJ1-5 | - | - | TRBV4-2 | CASSQEAGRPQHF | TGTGCCAGCAGCCAAGAAGCGGGAAGGCCCCAGCATTTT
TRBJ1-5 | - | TRBD1 | TRBV2 | CASSGDRVSNQPQHF | TGTGCCAGCAGCGGGGACAGGGTTAGCAATCAGCCCCAGCATTTT
TRBJ2-5 | few | TRBD2 | TRBV28 | CASSLVSGGRETQYF | TGTGCCAGCAGTTTGGTTAGCGGGGGTAGGGAGACCCAGTACTTC
TRBJ1-5 | few | TRBD1 | TRBV12-3/TRBV12-4 | CASSPSRDRGDQPQHF | TGTGCCAGCAGTCCGTCCCGGGACAGGGGTGATCAGCCCCAGCATTTT
TRBJ2-1 | many | TRBD2 | TRBV18 | CASSPKLAGGYNEQFF | TGTGCCAGCTCACCAAAACTAGCGGGGGGCTACAATGAGCAGTTCTTC
TRBJ1-1 | few | - | TRBV18 | CASSPRDGGREAFF | TGTGCCAGCTCACCACGGGACGGGGGCAGGGAAGCTTTCTTT
TRBJ2-7 | - | - | TRBV12-3/TRBV12-4 | CASSGGTHDEQYF | TGTGCCAGCAGTGGCGGGACACACGACGAGCAGTACTTC
TRBJ2-3 | few | - | TRBV7-8 | CASSLFGGPLTSTDTQYF | TGTGCCAGCAGCCTCTTCGGGGGACCACTTACTAGCACAGATACGCAGTATTTT
TRBJ2-3 | - | - | TRBV11-2 | CASSKGPGVSTDTQYF | TGTGCCAGCAGCAAAGGTCCGGGGGTAAGCACAGATACGCAGTATTTT
TRBJ2-1 | - | - | TRBV9 | CASSVAGAYNEQFF | TGTGCCAGCAGCGTAGCGGGGGCTTACAATGAGCAGTTCTTC
TRBJ2-3 | few | - | TRBV10-3 | CAISARADTQYF | TGTGCCATCAGTGCTAGGGCAGATACGCAGTATTTT
TRBJ2-1 | - | TRBD2 | TRBV6-2/TRBV6-3 | CASTRTSGGVQFF | TGTGCCAGCACTCGGACTAGCGGGGGGGTGCAGTTCTTC
TRBJ2-6 | few | - | TRBV12-3/TRBV12-4 | CASSLNGANVLTF | TGTGCCAGCAGTTTAAATGGGGCCAACGTCCTGACTTTC
TRBJ2-7 | few | - | TRBV12-3/TRBV12-4 | CASSLWQGPAYEQYF | TGTGCCAGCAGTTTATGGCAGGGCCCTGCCTACGAGCAGTACTTC
TRBJ2-6 | - | - | TRBV5-6 | CASSLRLRGANVLTF | TGTGCCAGCAGCTTGAGGTTGCGTGGGGCCAACGTCCTGACTTTC
TRBJ2-5 | many | TRBD1 | TRBV5-1 | CASSQQGARETQYF | TGCGCCAGCAGCCAACAGGGGGCAAGGGAGACCCAGTACTTC
TRBJ1-3 | - | - | TRBV5-1 | CASSLASSDTIYF | TGCGCCAGCAGCTTGGCGTCAAGCGACACCATATATTTT
TRBJ1-4 | many | TRBD1 | TRBV12-3/TRBV12-4 | CASRPGQGAEKLFF | TGTGCCAGCAGACCGGGACAGGGGGCTGAAAAACTGTTTTTT
TRBJ1-2 | few | - | TRBV5-1 | CASSLDDRNYGYTF | TGCGCCAGCAGCTTGGATGACAGGAACTATGGCTACACCTTC
TRBJ1-5 | few | - | TRBV9 | CASSASGTQPQHF | TGTGCCAGCAGCGCCTCCGGGACTCAGCCCCAGCATTTT
TRBJ2-3 | few | TRBD1 | TRBV6-6 | CASRDTGTGAGTDTQYF | TGTGCCAGCAGGGATACCGGGACAGGGGCCGGCACAGATACGCAGTATTTT
TRBJ2-7 | few | - | TRBV7-2 | CASSLALRTSYEQYF | TGTGCCAGCAGCTTAGCGCTCCGGACCTCCTACGAGCAGTACTTC
TRBJ1-2 | few | TRBD1 | TRBV5-5 | CASSYDRGRLYGYTF | TGTGCCAGCAGCTACGACAGGGGGCGGCTTTATGGCTACACCTTC
TRBJ2-5 | - | - | TRBV2 | CASSDLDGETQYF | TGTGCCAGCAGTGACCTGGACGGAGAGACCCAGTACTTC
TRBJ2-3 | many | - | TRBV5-1 | CASSLRLGTDTQYF | TGCGCCAGCAGCCTCCGACTAGGGACAGATACGCAGTATTTT
TRBJ2-6 | many | - | TRBV12-5 | CASGLGHSGANVLTF | TGTGCTAGTGGTTTGGGACACTCTGGGGCCAACGTCCTGACTTTC
TRBJ2-4 | - | TRBD1 | TRBV5-1 | CASSWEDRGSFTAKNIQYF | TGCGCCAGCAGCTGGGAGGACAGGGGAAGTTTTACGGCCAAAAACATTCAGTACTTC
TRBJ1-6 | few | - | TRBV20-1 | CSARELAGRLGNSPLHF | TGCAGTGCTAGAGAGTTGGCAGGGCGCCTAGGTAATTCACCCCTCCACTTT
TRBJ1-2 | - | - | TRBV7-8 | CASSLTAEGTYGYTF | TGTGCCAGCAGCTTAACGGCGGAGGGGACCTATGGCTACACCTTC
TRBJ1-6 | - | - | TRBV7-9 | CASRETNSPLHF | TGTGCCAGCAGGGAAACCAATTCACCCCTCCACTTT
TRBJ2-5 | few | TRBD1 | TRBV5-5 | CASSLAATGGLETQYF | TGTGCCAGCAGCTTGGCAGCGACAGGGGGCCTAGAGACCCAGTACTTC
TRBJ1-4 | many | - | TRBV4-1 | CASSQDRGTDATNEKLFF | TGCGCCAGCAGCCAAGATCGGGGCACCGATGCAACTAATGAAAAACTGTTTTTT
TRBJ2-3 | - | - | TRBV7-9 | CASSRGLLWGTQYF | TGTGCCAGCAGCCGGGGACTCCTCTGGGGTACGCAGTATTTT
TRBJ1-1 | - | - | TRBV5-1 | CASSPGSSFSNTEAFF | TGCGCCAGCAGCCCGGGAAGCTCCTTTTCGAACACTGAAGCTTTCTTT
TRBJ2-4 | many | - | TRBV28 | CASGALAKNIQYF | TGTGCCAGCGGGGCCCTAGCCAAAAACATTCAGTACTTC
TRBJ1-1 | few | - | TRBV4-3 | CASSHGGADDYTEAFF | TGCGCCAGCAGCCATGGCGGGGCAGACGATTACACTGAAGCTTTCTTT
TRBJ1-4 | few | - | TRBV7-6 | CASSPQGRRNEKLFF | TGTGCCAGCAGCCCGCAGGGGCGGCGTAATGAAAAACTGTTTTTT
TRBJ2-2 | - | - | TRBV11-2 | CASSLNQVTGELFF | TGTGCCAGCAGCTTAAACCAGGTGACCGGGGAGCTGTTTTTT
TRBJ1-2 | - | - | TRBV7-2 | CASQDPGHLRGGYTF | TGTGCCAGCCAGGACCCGGGCCACCTTAGGGGTGGCTACACCTTC
TRBJ2-7 | many | TRBD2 | TRBV5-1 | CASSAGLASREQYF | TGCGCCAGCAGCGCTGGACTAGCGTCTCGCGAGCAGTACTTC
TRBJ2-5 | few | - | TRBV2 | CASKAADYQETQYF | TGTGCCAGCAAGGCAGCGGATTACCAAGAGACCCAGTACTTC
TRBJ1-4 | - | - | TRBV12-3/TRBV12-4 | CASNPGWGVNEKLFF | TGTGCCAGCAATCCCGGGTGGGGAGTCAATGAAAAACTGTTTTTT